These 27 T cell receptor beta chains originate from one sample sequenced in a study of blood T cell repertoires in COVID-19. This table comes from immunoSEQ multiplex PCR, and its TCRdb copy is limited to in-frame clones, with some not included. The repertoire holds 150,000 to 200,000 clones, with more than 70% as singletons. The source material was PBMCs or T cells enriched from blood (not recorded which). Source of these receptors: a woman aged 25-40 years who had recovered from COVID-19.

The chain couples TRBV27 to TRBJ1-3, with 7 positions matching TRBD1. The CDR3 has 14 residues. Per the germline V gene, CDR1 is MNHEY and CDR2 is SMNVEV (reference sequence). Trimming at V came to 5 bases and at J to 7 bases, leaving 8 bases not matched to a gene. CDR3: CASSPTGVSNTIYF. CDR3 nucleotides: TGTGCCAGCAGTCCAACAGGGGTCTCTAACACCATATATTTT.

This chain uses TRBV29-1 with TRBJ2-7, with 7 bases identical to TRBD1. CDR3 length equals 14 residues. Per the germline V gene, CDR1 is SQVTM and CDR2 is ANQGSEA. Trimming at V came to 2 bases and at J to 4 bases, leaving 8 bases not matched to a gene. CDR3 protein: CSVENRGEGYEQYF. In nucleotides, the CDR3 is TGCAGCGTTGAAAACAGGGGCGAGGGATACGAGCAGTACTTC.

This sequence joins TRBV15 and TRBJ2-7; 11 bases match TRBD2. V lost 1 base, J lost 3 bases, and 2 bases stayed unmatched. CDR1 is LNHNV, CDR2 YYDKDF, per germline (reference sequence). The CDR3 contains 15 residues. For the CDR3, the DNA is TGTGCCACCAGCAGAGGACTAGCGGGGATCTACGAGCAGTACTTC. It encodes CATSRGLAGIYEQYF.

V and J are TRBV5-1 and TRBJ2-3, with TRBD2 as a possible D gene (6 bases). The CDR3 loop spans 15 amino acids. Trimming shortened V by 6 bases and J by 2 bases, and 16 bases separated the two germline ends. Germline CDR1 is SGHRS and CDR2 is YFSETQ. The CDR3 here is CASNNLTSPTDTQYF. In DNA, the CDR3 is TGCGCCAGCAACAATTTGACTAGTCCCACAGATACGCAGTATTTT.

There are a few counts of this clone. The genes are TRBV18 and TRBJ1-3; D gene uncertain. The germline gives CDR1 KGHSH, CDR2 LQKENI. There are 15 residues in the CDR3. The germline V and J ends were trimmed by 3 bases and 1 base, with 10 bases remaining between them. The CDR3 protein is CASSPGRGSGNTIYF. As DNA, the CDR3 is TGTGCCAGCTCACCCGGGCGCGGGTCTGGAAACACCATATATTTT.

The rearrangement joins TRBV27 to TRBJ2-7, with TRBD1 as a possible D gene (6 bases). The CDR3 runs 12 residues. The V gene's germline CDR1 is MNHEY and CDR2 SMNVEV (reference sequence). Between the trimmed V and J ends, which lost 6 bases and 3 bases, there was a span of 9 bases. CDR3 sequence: CASSRTDYEQYF. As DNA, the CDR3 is TGTGCCAGCAGCCGGACAGACTACGAGCAGTACTTC.

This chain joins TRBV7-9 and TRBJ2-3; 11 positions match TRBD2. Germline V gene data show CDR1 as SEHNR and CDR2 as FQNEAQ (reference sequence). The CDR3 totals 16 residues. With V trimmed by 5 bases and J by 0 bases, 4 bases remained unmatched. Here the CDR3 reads CASSQLAGVSTDTQYF. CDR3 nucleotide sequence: TGTGCCAGCAGCCAACTAGCGGGAGTGAGCACAGATACGCAGTATTTT.

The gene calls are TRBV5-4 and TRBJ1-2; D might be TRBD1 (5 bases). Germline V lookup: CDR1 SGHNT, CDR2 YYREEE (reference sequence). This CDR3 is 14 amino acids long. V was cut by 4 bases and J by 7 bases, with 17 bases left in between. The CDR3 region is CASSEGGEGGGYTF. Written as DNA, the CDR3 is TGTGCCAGCAGCGAGGGAGGGGAGGGCGGTGGCTACACCTTC.

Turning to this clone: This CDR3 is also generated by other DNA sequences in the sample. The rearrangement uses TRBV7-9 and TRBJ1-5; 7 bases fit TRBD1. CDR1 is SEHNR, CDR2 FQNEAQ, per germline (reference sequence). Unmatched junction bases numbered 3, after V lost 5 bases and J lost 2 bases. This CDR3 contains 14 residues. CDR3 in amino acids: CASSTDRGNQPQHF. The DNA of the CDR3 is TGTGCCAGCAGCACCGACAGGGGCAATCAGCCCCAGCATTTT.

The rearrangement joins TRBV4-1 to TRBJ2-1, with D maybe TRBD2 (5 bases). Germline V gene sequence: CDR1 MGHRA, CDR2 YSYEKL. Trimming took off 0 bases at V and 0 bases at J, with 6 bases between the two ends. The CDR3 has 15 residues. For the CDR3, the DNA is TGCGCCAGCAGCCAAGAGCGGGTCTCCTACAATGAGCAGTTCTTC. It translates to CASSQERVSYNEQFF.

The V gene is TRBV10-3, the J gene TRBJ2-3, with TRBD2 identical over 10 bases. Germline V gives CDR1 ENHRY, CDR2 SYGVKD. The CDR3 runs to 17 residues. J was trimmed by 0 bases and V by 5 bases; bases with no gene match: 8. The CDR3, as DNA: TGTGCCATCAGTCCCCGTCATAGCGGGAGGAGCACAGATACGCAGTATTTT. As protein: CAISPRHSGRSTDTQYF.

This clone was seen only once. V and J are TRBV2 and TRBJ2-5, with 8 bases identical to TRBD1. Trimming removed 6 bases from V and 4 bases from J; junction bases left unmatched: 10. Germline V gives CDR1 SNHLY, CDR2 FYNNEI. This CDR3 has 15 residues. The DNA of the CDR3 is TGTGCCAGCAGGGCTACAGGGGGAATCGGAGAGACCCAGTACTTC. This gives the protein CASRATGGIGETQYF.

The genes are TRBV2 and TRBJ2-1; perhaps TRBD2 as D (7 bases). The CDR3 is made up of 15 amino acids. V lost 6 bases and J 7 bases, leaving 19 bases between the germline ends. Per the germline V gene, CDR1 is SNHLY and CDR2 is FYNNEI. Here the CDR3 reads CASRERGGFGNEQFF. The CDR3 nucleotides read TGTGCCAGCAGGGAGAGGGGGGGCTTTGGAAATGAGCAGTTCTTC.

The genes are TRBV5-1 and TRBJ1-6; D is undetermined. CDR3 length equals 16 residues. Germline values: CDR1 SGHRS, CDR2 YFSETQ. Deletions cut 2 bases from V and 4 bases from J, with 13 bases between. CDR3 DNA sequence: TGCGCCAGCAGCTTTAGGACGGGAGATTATAATTCACCCCTCCACTTT. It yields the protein CASSFRTGDYNSPLHF.

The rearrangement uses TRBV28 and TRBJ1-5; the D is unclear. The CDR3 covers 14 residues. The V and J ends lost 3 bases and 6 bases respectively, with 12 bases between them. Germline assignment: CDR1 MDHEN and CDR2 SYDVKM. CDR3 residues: CASSFAGEVQPQHF. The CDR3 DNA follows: TGTGCCAGCAGTTTTGCCGGGGAGGTTCAGCCCCAGCATTTT.

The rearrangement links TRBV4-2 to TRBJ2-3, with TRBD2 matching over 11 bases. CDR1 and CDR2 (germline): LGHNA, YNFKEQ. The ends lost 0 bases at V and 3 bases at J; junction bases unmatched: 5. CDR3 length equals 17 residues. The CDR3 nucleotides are TGTGCCAGCAGCCAAGAGTGGGGGACTAGCGGAACAGATACGCAGTATTTT. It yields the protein CASSQEWGTSGTDTQYF.

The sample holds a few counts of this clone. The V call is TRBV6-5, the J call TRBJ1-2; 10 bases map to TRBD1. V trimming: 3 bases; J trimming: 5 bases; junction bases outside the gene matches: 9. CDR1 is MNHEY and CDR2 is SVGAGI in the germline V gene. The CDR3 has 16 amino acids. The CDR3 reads CASSYDRGLLGYGYTF. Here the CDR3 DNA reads TGTGCCAGCAGTTATGACAGGGGGCTATTGGGGTATGGCTACACCTTC.

The CDR3 nucleotides read TGTGCCAGCAGCTTAACCCGGGACACTTATAGCAATCAGCCCCAGCATTTT. Translated, it gives CASSLTRDTYSNQPQHF. V usage is TRBV7-3 and J usage is TRBJ1-5, with D possibly TRBD1 on 6 matching bases. The CDR3 extends over 17 amino acids. V dropped 0 bases and J dropped 0 bases, with 12 bases sitting between them. CDR1 and CDR2 from the germline V gene are SGHTA and FQGTGA.

The CDR3 region is CASLLTGDGYGYTF. The CDR3 nucleotides read TGTGCCAGTCTATTGACAGGGGATGGCTATGGCTACACCTTC. The chain combines TRBV7-2 with TRBJ1-2; 8 positions match TRBD1. Germline V lookup: CDR1 SGHTA, CDR2 FQGNSA. V lost 9 bases to trimming and J lost 4 bases; unmatched junction nucleotides: 10. There are 14 residues in the CDR3. The whole variable domain, filled in from reference TRBV7-2 and TRBJ1-2, reads GAGVSQSPSNKVTEKGKDVELRCDPISGHTALYWYRQSLGQGLEFLIYFQGNSAPDKSGLPSDRFSAERTGGSVSTLTIQRTQQEDSAVYLCASLLTGDGYGYTFGSGTRLTVV.

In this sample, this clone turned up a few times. Here the CDR3 DNA reads TGTGCCAGCAGCCAAGGACGGGGGAACACTGAAGCTTTCTTT. Its translation: CASSQGRGNTEAFF. This chain connects TRBV4-2 to TRBJ1-1; D remains unclear. Germline CDR1 LGHNA, CDR2 YNFKEQ. This CDR3 is 14 amino acids long. Trimming pared 1 base from V and 1 base from J, leaving 7 bases between.

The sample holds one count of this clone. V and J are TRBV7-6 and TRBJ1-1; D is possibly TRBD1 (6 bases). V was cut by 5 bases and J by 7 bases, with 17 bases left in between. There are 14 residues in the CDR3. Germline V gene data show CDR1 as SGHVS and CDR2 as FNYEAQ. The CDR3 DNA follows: TGTGCCAGCAGCCCCTCCCGTCAGGGGAATGAAGCTTTCTTT. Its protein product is CASSPSRQGNEAFF.

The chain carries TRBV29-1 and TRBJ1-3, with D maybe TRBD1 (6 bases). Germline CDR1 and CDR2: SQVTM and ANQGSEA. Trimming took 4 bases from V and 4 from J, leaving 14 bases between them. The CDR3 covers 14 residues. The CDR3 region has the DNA TGCAGCGTTGGTAGGGGGATAGGGGGAAACACCATATATTTT. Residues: CSVGRGIGGNTIYF.

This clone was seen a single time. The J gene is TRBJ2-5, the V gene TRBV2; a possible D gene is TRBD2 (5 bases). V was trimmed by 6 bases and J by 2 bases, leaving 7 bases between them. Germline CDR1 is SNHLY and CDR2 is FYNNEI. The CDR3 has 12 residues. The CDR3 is CASRAEQETQYF. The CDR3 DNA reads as TGTGCCAGCAGAGCGGAGCAAGAGACCCAGTACTTC. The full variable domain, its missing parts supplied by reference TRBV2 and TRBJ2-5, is EPEVTQTPSHQVTQMGQEVILRCVPISNHLYFYWYRQILGQKVEFLVSFYNNEISEKSEIFDDQFSVERPDGSNFTLKIRSTKLEDSAMYFCASRAEQETQYFGPGTRLLVL.

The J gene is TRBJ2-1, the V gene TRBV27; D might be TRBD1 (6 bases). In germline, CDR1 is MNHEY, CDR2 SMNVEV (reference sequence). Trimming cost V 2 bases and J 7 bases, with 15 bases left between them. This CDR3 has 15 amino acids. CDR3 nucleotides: TGTGCCAGCAGTTTAACATCAGGGGCCGTTAATGAGCAGTTCTTC. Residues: CASSLTSGAVNEQFF.

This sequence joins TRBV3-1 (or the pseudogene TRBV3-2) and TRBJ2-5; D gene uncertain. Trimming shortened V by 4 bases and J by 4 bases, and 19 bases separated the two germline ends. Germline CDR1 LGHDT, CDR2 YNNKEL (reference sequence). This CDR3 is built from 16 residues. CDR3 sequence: CASSPPMGPHRETQYF. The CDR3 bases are TGTGCCAGCAGCCCCCCCATGGGCCCGCACCGAGAGACCCAGTACTTC.

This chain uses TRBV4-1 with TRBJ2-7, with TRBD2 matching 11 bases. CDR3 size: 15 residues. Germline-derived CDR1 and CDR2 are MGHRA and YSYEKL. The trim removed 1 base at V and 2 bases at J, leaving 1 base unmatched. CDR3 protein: CASSQGLAGTYEQYF. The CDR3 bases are TGCGCCAGCAGCCAAGGACTAGCGGGGACCTACGAGCAGTACTTC.

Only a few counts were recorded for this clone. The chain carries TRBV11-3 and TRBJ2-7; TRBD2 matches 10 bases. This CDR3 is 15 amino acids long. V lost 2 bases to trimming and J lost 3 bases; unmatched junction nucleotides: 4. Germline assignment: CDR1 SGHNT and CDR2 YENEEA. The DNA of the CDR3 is TGTGCCAGCAGCTTATCTAGCGGGAGCTTCTACGAGCAGTACTTC. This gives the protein CASSLSSGSFYEQYF. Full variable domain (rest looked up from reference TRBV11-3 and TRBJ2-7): EAGVVQSPRYKIIEKKQPVAFWCNPISGHNTLYWYLQNLGQGPELLIRYENEEAVDDSQLPKDRFSAERLKGVDSTLKIQPAELGDSAVYLCASSLSSGSFYEQYFGPGTRLTVT.